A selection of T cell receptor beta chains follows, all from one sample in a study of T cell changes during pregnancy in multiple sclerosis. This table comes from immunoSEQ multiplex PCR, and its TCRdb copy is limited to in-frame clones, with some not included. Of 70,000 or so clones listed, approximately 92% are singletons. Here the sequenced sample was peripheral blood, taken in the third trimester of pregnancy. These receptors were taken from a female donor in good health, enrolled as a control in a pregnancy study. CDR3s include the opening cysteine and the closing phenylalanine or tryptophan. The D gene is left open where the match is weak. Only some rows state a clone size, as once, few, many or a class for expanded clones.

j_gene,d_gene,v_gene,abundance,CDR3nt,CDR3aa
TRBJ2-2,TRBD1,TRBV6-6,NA,TGTGCCAGCACCCGGGACAGGGCCCCCGGGGAGCTGTTTTTT,CASTRDRAPGELFF
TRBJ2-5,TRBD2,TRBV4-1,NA,TGCGCCAGCAGCCAAGATCGGGCGGGAGTACGGGAGACCCAGTACTTC,CASSQDRAGVRETQYF
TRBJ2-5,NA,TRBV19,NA,TGTGCCAGTAGCCGGGTATCGGCAGGAGGAGAGACCCAGTACTTC,CASSRVSAGGETQYF
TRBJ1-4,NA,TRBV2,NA,TGTGCCAGCAGTGTAACAGGGATTATCGAAAAACTGTTTTTT,CASSVTGIIEKLFF
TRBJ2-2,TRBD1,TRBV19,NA,TGTGCCAGCATGGACAGGGCGAACACCGGGGAGCTGTTTTTT,CASMDRANTGELFF
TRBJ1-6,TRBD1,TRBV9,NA,TGTGCCAGCAGGGGGGGACAGTCAGGCTCACCCCTCCACTTT,CASRGGQSGSPLHF
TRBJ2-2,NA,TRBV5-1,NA,TGCGCCAGCAGCTTGGGAGGGCGGAGAACCGGGGAGCTGTTTTTT,CASSLGGRRTGELFF
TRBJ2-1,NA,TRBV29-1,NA,TGCAGCGTTTCTAGACAGTACAATGAGCAGTTCTTC,CSVSRQYNEQFF
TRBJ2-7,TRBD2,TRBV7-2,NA,TGTGCCAGCAGCCGTAGCGGGAAGGGCTACGAGCAGTACTTC,CASSRSGKGYEQYF
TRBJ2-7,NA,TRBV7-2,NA,TGTGCCAGCGGCAGGGTTACCTACGAGCAGTACTTC,CASGRVTYEQYF
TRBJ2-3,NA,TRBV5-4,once,TGTGCCAGCAGCTCCGGTCGGACTGACTACCGCACAGATACGCAGTATTTT,CASSSGRTDYRTDTQYF
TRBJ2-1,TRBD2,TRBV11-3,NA,TGTGCCAGCAGCCAAGGGACTAGCGGGAGGAATGAGCAGTTCTTC,CASSQGTSGRNEQFF
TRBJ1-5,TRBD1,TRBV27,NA,TGTGCCAGCAGTTTAATGACAGGGGTGAATCAGCCCCAGCATTTT,CASSLMTGVNQPQHF
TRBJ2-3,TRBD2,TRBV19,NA,TGTGCCAGTAGTATAGCCGGTCTTCTGGCGGGAGGCACAGATACGCAGTATTTT,CASSIAGLLAGGTDTQYF
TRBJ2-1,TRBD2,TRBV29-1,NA,TGCAGCGCACAAGTGGGGGTAGCGGGAGTAGGCGATGAGCAGTTCTTC,CSAQVGVAGVGDEQFF
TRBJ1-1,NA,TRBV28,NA,TGTGCCAGCAGAAGAGGGGGAGTGGCCACTGAAGCTTTCTTT,CASRRGGVATEAFF
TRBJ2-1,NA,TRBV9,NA,TGTGCCAGCAGCGTAGTGAACGGTGCCCATGAGCAGTTCTTC,CASSVVNGAHEQFF
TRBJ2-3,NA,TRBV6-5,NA,TGTGCCAGCAGTTACAGGGAGTCAGGTACGCAGTATTTT,CASSYRESGTQYF
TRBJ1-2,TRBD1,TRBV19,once,TGTGCCAGTATCGTAACCGGACAGGGCGGCTATGGCTACACCTTC,CASIVTGQGGYGYTF
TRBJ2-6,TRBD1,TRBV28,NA,TGTGCCAGCATTGGGCTTGGGACAGCCTCTGGGGCCAACGTCCTGACTTTC,CASIGLGTASGANVLTF
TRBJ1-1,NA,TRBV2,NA,TGTGCCAGCAGTGAAGCCGGGACGACGGGAGGAGCTTTCTTT,CASSEAGTTGGAFF
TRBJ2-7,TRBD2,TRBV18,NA,TGTGCCAGCTCACAGGGACTAGCGCAGGTTTACGAGCAGTACTTC,CASSQGLAQVYEQYF
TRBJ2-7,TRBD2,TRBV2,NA,TGTGCCAGCAGGCCCGGACTAGCGGGAGGCTACGAGCAGTACTTC,CASRPGLAGGYEQYF
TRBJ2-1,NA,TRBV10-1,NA,TGCGCCAGCAGTGAATTTTCGGCGGGGGCGAATGGGCAGTTCTTC,CASSEFSAGANGQFF
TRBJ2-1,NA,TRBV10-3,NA,TGTGCCATCAGTGAATTTATTGAGGTTGAGCAGTTCTTC,CAISEFIEVEQFF
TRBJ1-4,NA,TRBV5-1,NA,TGCGCCAGCAGCTTGGGGAGGGACGGATTTAATGAAAAACTGTTTTTT,CASSLGRDGFNEKLFF
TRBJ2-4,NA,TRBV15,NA,TGTGCCACCAGCAGAGCCGGGGGGCTTGACAAAAACATTCAGTACTTC,CATSRAGGLDKNIQYF
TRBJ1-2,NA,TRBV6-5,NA,TGTGCCAGCAGAGATTGGACAGCTAACTATGGCTACACCTTC,CASRDWTANYGYTF
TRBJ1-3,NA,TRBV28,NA,TGTGCCAGCAGTACCAGGGTTACTGGAAACACCATATATTTT,CASSTRVTGNTIYF
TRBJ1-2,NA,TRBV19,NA,TGTGCCAGTAGTATCGGCGTCGGGATCTATGGCTACACCTTC,CASSIGVGIYGYTF
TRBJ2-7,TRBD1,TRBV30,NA,TGTGCCTGGAGTTACTACAGGGGCAAACCCGAGCAGTACTTC,CAWSYYRGKPEQYF
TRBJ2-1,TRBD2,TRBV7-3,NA,TGTGCCAGCAGCCGAGGGGGACTAGTCAATGAGCAGTTCTTC,CASSRGGLVNEQFF
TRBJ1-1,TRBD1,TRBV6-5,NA,TGTGCCAGCAGTTTTAGGGGGCGGAACACTGAAGCTTTCTTT,CASSFRGRNTEAFF
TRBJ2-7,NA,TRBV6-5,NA,TGTGCCAGCAGGCCGGCCGGGACATCTGGCGAGCAGTACTTC,CASRPAGTSGEQYF
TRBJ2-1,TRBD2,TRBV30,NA,TGTGCCTGGAGTGGCCCCGGCGGGGGCTCCTACAATGAGCAGTTCTTC,CAWSGPGGGSYNEQFF
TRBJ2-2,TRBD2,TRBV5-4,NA,TGTGCCAGCAGCCCTGTTGCGGGAGGACACACCGGGGAGCTGTTTTTT,CASSPVAGGHTGELFF
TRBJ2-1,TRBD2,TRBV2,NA,TGTGCCAGCAAGGGTTGGGCTAGCGGGGTCTACAATGAGCAGTTCTTC,CASKGWASGVYNEQFF
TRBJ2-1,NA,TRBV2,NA,TGTGCCAGCAGAGATCCGGTAGGGGTTTTGCTTAATGGGCAGTTCTTC,CASRDPVGVLLNGQFF
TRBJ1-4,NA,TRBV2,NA,TGTGCCAGCAGGGGGAGGGACGGAGATAATGAAAAACTGTTTTTT,CASRGRDGDNEKLFF
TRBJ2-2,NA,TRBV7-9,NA,TGTGCCAGCAGCTTATCAAAGGGGGCCGGGGAGCTGTTTTTT,CASSLSKGAGELFF
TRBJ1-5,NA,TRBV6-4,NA,TGTGCCAGCAGCTCAGAAGCGAGGCAGCCCCAGCATTTT,CASSSEARQPQHF
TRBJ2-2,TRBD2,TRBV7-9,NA,TGTGCCAGCAGCTCGTACAAGGGACTAGCGGGAGGTTCCGGGGAGCTGTTTTTT,CASSSYKGLAGGSGELFF
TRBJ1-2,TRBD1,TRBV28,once,TGTGCCAGTGTATCTTGGACAGGTTCCGTCGGCTACACCTTC,CASVSWTGSVGYTF
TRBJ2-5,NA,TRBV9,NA,TGTGCCAGCAGCGTGCGAGGGCCGGAGACCCAGTACTTC,CASSVRGPETQYF
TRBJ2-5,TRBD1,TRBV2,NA,TGTGCCAGCCCCACCCCCTTCCCCACAGGGGGCCGGGGGGAGACCCAGTACTTC,CASPTPFPTGGRGETQYF
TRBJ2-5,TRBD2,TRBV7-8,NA,TGTGCCAGCAGCCACTTAGCGGGGTGGAGTGAGACCCAGTACTTC,CASSHLAGWSETQYF